The sequence of this T cell receptor (beta chain) was determined in a study of vaccination and CD4 T cells after COVID-19. Study at large: By nasal swab PCR, the convalescent patients were SARS-CoV-2 positive, with several mild cases and one severe. The authors exposed cells to overlapping spike peptides derived from SARS-CoV-2, HCoV-NL63, HCoV-OC43 and HCoV-229E.

The treatment was: roughly 10-day PBMC culture with coronavirus spike peptide pools or control peptides (ViraFEST assay). Study conclusions and caveats: Spike mono-reactivity was the property of 304 of 307 vaccine-specific clones in convalescent patients.

This clonotype was detected only a few times. The antigen remains undetermined. CDR1 and CDR2 from the germline V gene are LNHNV and YYDKDF (reference sequence). This CDR3 is 14 amino acids long. Losses at the gene ends were 1 base for V and 5 bases for J; bases not matched to a gene: 2. Sequenced with the Oncomine TCR Beta short-read assay was DNA taken from cultured CD4+ T cells. In TCRdb, the PCR reads were re-called with MiXCR into one record per CDR3 protein. The profile shows about 10,000 distinct CDR3 sequences, around 60% of them singletons. The genes are TRBV15 and TRBJ2-5; 9 bases match TRBD1. The specimen sequenced was CD4+ T cells from blood, cultured in vitro. This receptor was taken from a human donor who had recovered from COVID-19. The CDR3 DNA reads as TGTGCCACCAGCAGAGCAGGACAGGGGGAGACCCAGTACTTC. It is translated as CATSRAGQGETQYF.